The next 13 T cell receptor beta chains were all read from a single sample in a study of radiotherapy plus CTLA-4 blockade in lung cancer. Here immunoSEQ multiplex PCR was the method, and the copy in TCRdb shows in-frame clones only, minus some. The profile shows about 88,000 clones, 60% to 80% of them singletons. The source material was peripheral blood, sampled from a patient treated with radiotherapy plus ipilimumab. Receptor source: a human donor with non-small cell lung cancer that progressed on radiotherapy plus ipilimumab.

This clone was counted only a few times. The rearrangement links TRBV6-5 to TRBJ2-1, with 12 nucleotides matching TRBD2. V gave up 9 bases and J gave up 4 bases; unmatched junction bases: 7. The CDR3 totals 15 residues. Per germline, CDR1 MNHEY and CDR2 SVGAGI. CDR3 in amino acids: CASITSGGPYNEQFF. The CDR3 DNA reads TGTGCCAGTATCACTAGCGGGGGGCCTTACAATGAGCAGTTCTTC.

CDR3 region: CASRAGTGKEQPQHF. CDR3 bases: TGTGCCAGCAGGGCCGGGACAGGGAAGGAGCAGCCCCAGCATTTT. The rearrangement joins TRBV27 to TRBJ1-5; 9 nucleotides agree with TRBD1. V trimming: 6 bases; J trimming: 7 bases; junction bases outside the gene matches: 10. Looked up from germline, CDR1 is MNHEY and CDR2 is SMNVEV (reference sequence). The CDR3 is 15 amino acids.

The chain couples TRBV28 to TRBJ2-7, with 7 bases lining up with TRBD2. Germline lookup yields CDR1 MDHEN and CDR2 SYDVKM. J gave up 1 base and V 3 bases, and 3 bases lay outside the gene matches. This CDR3 spans 14 amino acids. The CDR3 coding sequence is TGTGCCAGCAGTTTGGGCGGGGGATCCTACGAGCAGTACTTC. Residues: CASSLGGGSYEQYF.

The rearrangement joins TRBV6-1 to TRBJ2-7; D is unclear. Germline CDR1 reads MNHNS; CDR2 reads SASEGT. Trimming stripped 5 bases from V and 3 bases from J, with 17 bases between. CDR3 size: 15 residues. In nucleotides, the CDR3 is TGTGCCAGCAGTTCCACTGGCCCGGCGTACTACGAGCAGTACTTC. Amino acid sequence: CASSSTGPAYYEQYF.

This sequence joins TRBV9 and TRBJ1-5; TRBD1 aligns across 7 bases. Germline CDR1 and CDR2: SGDLS and YYNGEE. There are 14 residues in the CDR3. Germline trimming cut 3 bases from V and 4 bases from J; bases unmatched to any gene: 4. The CDR3 region has the DNA TGTGCCAGCAGCGGAGGACAGGTAAATCAGCCCCAGCATTTT. This translates into CASSGGQVNQPQHF.

CDR3 bases: TGTGCCATCAAAGGAGGTGGACAGGGGGCTGGGGGGACCGGGGAGCTGTTTTTT. Its translation is CAIKGGGQGAGGTGELFF. The chain is built from TRBV10-3 and TRBJ2-2, with 11 bases aligning to TRBD1. The trim removed 7 bases at V and 5 bases at J, leaving 15 bases unmatched. From germline, CDR1 is ENHRY and CDR2 SYGVKD. This CDR3 comprises 18 residues.

The chain recombines TRBV4-3 with TRBJ1-1; 7 bases align to TRBD1. Germline trimming cut 4 bases from V and 5 bases from J; bases unmatched to any gene: 7. This CDR3 has 14 amino acids. From germline, CDR1 is LGHNA and CDR2 YSLEER. The CDR3: CASSLSTGATEAFF. The CDR3 DNA reads TGCGCCAGCAGCCTTTCCACAGGGGCAACTGAAGCTTTCTTT.

This clone was observed once. J is TRBJ1-6 and V is TRBV28; the D gene is possibly TRBD1 (6 bases). V was clipped by 4 bases and J by 8 bases, with 24 bases between them. Germline V gives CDR1 MDHEN, CDR2 SYDVKM. The CDR3 sequence is 18 residues long. CDR3 region: CASSSPTGRLTWDSPLHF. For the CDR3, the DNA is TGTGCCAGCAGTTCCCCGACAGGCCGGTTGACATGGGATTCACCCCTCCACTTT.

The rearrangement joins TRBV2 to TRBJ1-1; a possible D gene is TRBD1 (5 bases). Trimming pared 6 bases from V and 3 bases from J, leaving 14 bases between. Germline V gene sequence: CDR1 SNHLY, CDR2 FYNNEI. This CDR3 comprises 14 residues. CDR3 DNA sequence: TGTGCCAGCAGGGACGCGGGGCGGGACACTGAAGCTTTCTTT. It codes for CASRDAGRDTEAFF.

The chain recombines TRBV28 with TRBJ2-3; TRBD1 agrees at 9 bases. This CDR3 spans 15 amino acids. Trimming took 5 bases from V and 5 from J; bases not matched to a gene: 8. The germline CDR1 and CDR2 sequences are MDHEN and SYDVKM. Here the CDR3 reads CASSPNRGLKDTQYF. The CDR3 DNA reads TGTGCCAGCAGTCCAAACAGGGGGCTCAAAGATACGCAGTATTTT.

This chain links TRBV6-5 with TRBJ1-4, with 7 bases aligning to TRBD1. The CDR3 contains 16 residues. The J segment lost 1 base and the V segment lost 4 bases, leaving 6 bases of the junction unmatched. Per germline, CDR1 MNHEY and CDR2 SVGAGI. CDR3 protein: CASSSANRGTNEKLFF. The CDR3 DNA reads TGTGCCAGCAGTTCCGCCAACAGGGGAACTAATGAAAAACTGTTTTTT.

The chain links TRBV4-1 to TRBJ1-5; D is ambiguous. V was pared by 1 base and J by 0 bases, with 16 bases between. CDR3 size: 18 residues. From germline, CDR1 is MGHRA and CDR2 YSYEKL. This CDR3 reads CASSQGGQLGYSNQPQHF. The CDR3 region has the DNA TGCGCCAGCAGCCAAGGAGGTCAACTGGGTTATAGCAATCAGCCCCAGCATTTT.

The J gene is TRBJ1-2, the V gene TRBV29-1; 9 bases align to TRBD1. The V and J ends lost 5 bases and 8 bases, in that order; junction bases with no gene match: 9. CDR1 is SQVTM, CDR2 ANQGSEA, per germline. CDR3 length: 13 residues. The CDR3 nucleotides are TGCAGCGTTCCCTCGGACAGGGGATACGGCTACACCTTC. Its translation is CSVPSDRGYGYTF.